This TCR beta chain emerged from a study of cytomegalovirus exposure and HLA in healthy donors. Overall study: Genotyping showed roughly 86% of some 400 donors falling in the Caucasian-associated ancestry cluster. Study results and limitations: Highly shared variants forming one cluster were likely a sequencing artifact. Researchers reported that a few CMV-associated chains were confirmed in vitro as CMV antigen-specific.

Details on this clone: Its antigen is not identified.

V lost 2 bases and J lost 0, with 14 bases in between. Germline assignment: CDR1 SGHTA and CDR2 FQGNSA. The CDR3 consists of 16 residues. A multiplex PCR was run with 60 Vbeta primers and 13 Jbeta primers. Sequencing used immunoSEQ multiplex PCR; TCRdb keeps in-frame clones, though not all of them. The sample yields some 140,000 clones, around four fifths seen once. The source is a male donor in good health and CMV-seropositive. The genes are TRBV7-2 and TRBJ2-7; D is unclear. Sequencing was done on a sample of PBMCs. This chain's CDR3 is CASSLSVAVLSYEQYF. DNA of the CDR3: TGTGCCAGCAGCTTATCCGTGGCGGTTCTCTCCTACGAGCAGTACTTC.